The present T cell receptor beta chain was sequenced within a study of blood T cell repertoires in COVID-19. On the study more broadly: Samples representing acute and convalescent COVID-19 were sourced from the United States, Italy and Spain.

Original methodology: Reference gene primer amplification yielded estimated nucleated cell counts. Sequencing was performed with immunoSEQ multiplex PCR; in TCRdb, only in-frame clones are kept and a portion is missing. The V and J calls and clone size are taken from that table; D and trimming were inferred from the DNA. The table lists approximately 180,000 clones, around nine tenths of them singletons. V was pared by 5 bases and J by 2 bases, with 10 bases between. CDR3 length: 14 residues. Germline V CDR1 and CDR2: MNHEY, SVGAGI. The sample consisted of peripheral blood. This chain joins TRBV6-5 and TRBJ1-3, with no clear D. The receptor's source is a man aged 55-75 years with active or convalescent COVID-19. The CDR3 DNA sequence: TGTGCCAGCAGTACTGATTTGCCTGGAAACACCATATATTTT. Translated, it gives CASSTDLPGNTIYF.